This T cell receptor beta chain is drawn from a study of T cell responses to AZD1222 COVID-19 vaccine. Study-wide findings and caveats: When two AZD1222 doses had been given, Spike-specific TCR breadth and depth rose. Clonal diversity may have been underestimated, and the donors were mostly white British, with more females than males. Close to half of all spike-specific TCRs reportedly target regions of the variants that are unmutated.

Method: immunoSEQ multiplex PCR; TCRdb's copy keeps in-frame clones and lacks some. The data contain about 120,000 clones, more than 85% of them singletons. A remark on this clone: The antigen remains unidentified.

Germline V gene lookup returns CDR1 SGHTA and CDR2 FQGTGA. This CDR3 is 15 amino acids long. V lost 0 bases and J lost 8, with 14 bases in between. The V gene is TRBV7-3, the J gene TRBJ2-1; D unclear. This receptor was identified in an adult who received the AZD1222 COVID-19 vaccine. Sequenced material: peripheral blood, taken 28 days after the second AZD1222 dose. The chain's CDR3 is CASSLTFSLWDEQFF. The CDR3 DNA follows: TGTGCCAGCAGCTTAACGTTTAGCCTTTGGGATGAGCAGTTCTTC.